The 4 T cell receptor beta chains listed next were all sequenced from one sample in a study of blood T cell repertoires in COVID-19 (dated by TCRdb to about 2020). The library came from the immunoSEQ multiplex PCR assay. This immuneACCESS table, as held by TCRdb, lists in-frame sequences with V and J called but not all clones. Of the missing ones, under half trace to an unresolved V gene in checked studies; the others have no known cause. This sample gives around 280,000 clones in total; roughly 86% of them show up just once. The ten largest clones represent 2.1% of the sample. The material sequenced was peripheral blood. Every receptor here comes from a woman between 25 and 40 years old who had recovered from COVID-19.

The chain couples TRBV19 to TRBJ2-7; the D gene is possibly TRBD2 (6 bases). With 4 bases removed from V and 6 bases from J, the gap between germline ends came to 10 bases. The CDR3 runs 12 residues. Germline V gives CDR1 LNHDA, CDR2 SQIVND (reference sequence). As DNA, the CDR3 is TGTGCCAGTAGTAGCGGGGCCGGCGAGCAGTACTTC. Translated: CASSSGAGEQYF.

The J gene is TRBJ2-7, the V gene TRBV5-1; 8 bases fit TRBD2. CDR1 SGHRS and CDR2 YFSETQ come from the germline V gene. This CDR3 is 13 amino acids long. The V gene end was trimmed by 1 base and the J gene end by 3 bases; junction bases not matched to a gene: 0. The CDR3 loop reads CASSLTSGYEQYF. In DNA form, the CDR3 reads TGCGCCAGCAGCTTGACTAGCGGCTACGAGCAGTACTTC. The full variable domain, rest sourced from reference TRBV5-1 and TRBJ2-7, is KAGVTQTPRYLIKTRGQQVTLSCSPISGHRSVSWYQQTPGQGLQFLFEYFSETQRNKGNFPGRFSGRQFSNSRSEMNVSTLELGDSALYLCASSLTSGYEQYFGPGTRLTVT.

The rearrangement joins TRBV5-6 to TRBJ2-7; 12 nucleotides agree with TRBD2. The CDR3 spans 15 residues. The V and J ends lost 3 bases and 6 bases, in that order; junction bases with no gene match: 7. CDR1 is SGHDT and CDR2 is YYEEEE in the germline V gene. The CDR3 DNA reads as TGTGCCAGCAGCTCGAGGACTAGCGGGAATCTCGAGCAGTACTTC. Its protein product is CASSSRTSGNLEQYF.

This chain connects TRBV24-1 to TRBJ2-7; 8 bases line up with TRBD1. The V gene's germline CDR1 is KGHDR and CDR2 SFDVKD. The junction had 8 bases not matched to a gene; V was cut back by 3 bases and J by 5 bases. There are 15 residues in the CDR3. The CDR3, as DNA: TGTGCCACCAGTGATGGTGGCAGGGGGCAAGACGAGCAGTACTTC. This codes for CATSDGGRGQDEQYF.